This TCR beta chain was recorded in a study of T cells in Graves' hyperthyroidism and ophthalmopathy. There are many counts of this clonotype. Its target is unknown. Reasons for excluding patients were uncontrolled infection, other autoimmune disease, pregnancy or lactation. CDR3 length: 13 amino acids. V lost 5 bases to trimming and J lost 5 bases, with 12 bases between them. The germline CDR1 and CDR2 sequences are MDHEN and SYDVKM. Study outcomes and limitations: Onset of ophthalmopathy came a median approximately 6.5 months after the model predicted it. Also found in blood were most expanded thyroid clonotypes above 0.001. A model using 13 V-J features told ophthalmopathy apart from stable hyperthyroidism.

Researchers took RNA transcripts and amplified the TCR beta CDR3 regions from them. Initially, a first-round RT-PCR of the TCR CDR3 employed the HTBI primer set. One entry per CDR3 protein, called by TCRdb with MiXCR from the multiplex PCR reads. The table lists approximately 600,000 distinct CDR3 sequences, over 12% of them singletons. The clonotype comes from a woman in her forties with Graves' ophthalmopathy. The gene calls are TRBV28 and TRBJ1-2; D is perhaps TRBD1 (6 bases). Material: blood. The DNA of the CDR3 is TGTGCCAGCAGTGGGGGGCAGGGTTATGGCTACACCTTC. Its translation is CASSGGQGYGYTF.